These T cell receptor beta chains were read from a single sample in a study of identical twins' blood T cells. TCRdb called the 5' RACE reads again in MiXCR, with one record for every CDR3 protein. Seen here are hundreds of thousands of distinct CDR3 sequences, 28% observed once, and the top ten hold more than 5.5%. The specimen sequenced was PBMCs. These receptors were collected from a woman aged 18 to 50 in good health. Each CDR3 is given without its conserved first and last residue. Clone sizes are given selectively: once, few, many, or a class where the clone is expanded.

TRBV12-5,12,TRBJ1-3,-,ASGLGQLGNTIY
TRBV20-1,12,TRBJ2-1,-,SARDLLAADEQF
TRBV10-3,14,TRBJ2-5,-,AISDGGAQNLETLY
TRBV19,11,TRBJ1-2,-,ASSIGLDYGYT
TRBV6-6,14,TRBJ1-5,few,ASSYAGGRGNQPQH
TRBV29-1,10,TRBJ1-1,-,GVSQGQSEAF
TRBV2,9,TRBJ2-1,few,ARSGRNEQF
TRBV3-1,13,TRBJ2-1,many,ASSQAQASYNEQF
TRBV7-2,15,TRBJ2-3,-,ASSLDRGMRGTDTQY
TRBV29-1,12,TRBJ1-1,few,SVGGAPLNTEAF
TRBV10-2,12,TRBJ2-1,few,ASTLAGGVSEQF
TRBV6-2/TRBV6-3,9,TRBJ2-1,few,ASSLWFEQF
TRBV18,13,TRBJ1-2,-,ASSPSTGPNYGYT
TRBV2,14,TRBJ2-1,once,ASSSGTSESQNEQF
TRBV19,13,TRBJ2-7,-,ASSVFGRAPYEQY
TRBV7-9,11,TRBJ1-1,-,ASRVRRSAEAF
TRBV29-1,11,TRBJ1-2,few,SVPKNGAYGYT
TRBV20-1,13,TRBJ2-2,-,SAKGSGRKTGELF
TRBV6-2/TRBV6-3,11,TRBJ2-7,-,ASSLITHYEQY
TRBV7-9,13,TRBJ2-3,few,ASSSHGREENTQY
TRBV7-2,12,TRBJ2-2,few,ASSLGWLTGELF
TRBV7-8,13,TRBJ2-1,few,ASSFYASGSYEQF
TRBV20-1,13,TRBJ2-5,few,SARSFSGVQETQY
TRBV20-1,11,TRBJ1-1,-,SAKNRGRAEAF
TRBV6-5,12,TRBJ2-7,many,ASSYSSRIYEQY
TRBV20-1,11,TRBJ1-3,-,SARTPSGNTIY
TRBV19,9,TRBJ2-1,once,ATVKRNEQF
TRBV6-5,15,TRBJ2-1,-,ASSLSSGESSYNEQF
TRBV9,14,TRBJ2-1,-,ASSVGVGGLGNEQF
TRBV29-1,11,TRBJ1-3,few,SAFGQPGNTIY
TRBV5-4,12,TRBJ1-3,-,ASSSWGGGNTIY
TRBV20-1,14,TRBJ2-2,many,SAWDRGPKNTGELF
TRBV11-2,12,TRBJ1-6,few,ASSLDTLNSPLH
TRBV4-3,11,TRBJ1-1,-,ASGQVEGTEAF
TRBV10-3,12,TRBJ1-1,few,AIALRVGDSEAF
TRBV5-1,11,TRBJ1-4,-,ASSRGQNEKLF
TRBV6-2/TRBV6-3,13,TRBJ2-7,-,ASSYFGTGAYEQY
TRBV20-1,13,TRBJ2-3,few,SAGKTSGGTDTQY
TRBV5-1,14,TRBJ1-1,-,ASSSTGVGGYTEAF
TRBV19,14,TRBJ2-3,-,ASSSPSDVGTDTQY
TRBV18,13,TRBJ2-7,-,ASSPGQGTSYEQY
TRBV20-1,11,TRBJ1-3,-,SALDSGGNTIY
TRBV20-1,9,TRBJ1-2,-,SAPGSYGYT
TRBV20-1,14,TRBJ2-2,few,SAPSGTGLNTGELF
TRBV20-1,9,TRBJ1-2,few,SARLPNGYT
TRBV14,14,TRBJ1-1,many,ASSQVRVLLRTEAF
TRBV5-5,13,TRBJ1-5,-,ASSRTGFHNPPQH
TRBV29-1,10,TRBJ2-7,-,SVTGETYEQY